One and the same sample provided the 9 T cell receptor beta chains below, sequenced in a study of T cells expressing NK-cell markers. No DNA is given; TCRdb re-called the 5' RACE reads and lists each CDR3 protein once. This sample's table reports 150,000 to 160,000 distinct CDR3 sequences. Sequencing used blood T cells: a sorted CD56 or NKG2C T cell subset, CD4+ or CD8+ T cells, or bulk PBMC T cells (not recorded which). These receptors came from a woman in her forties or fifties in good health.

The chain carries TRBV6-5 and TRBJ1-3; with no DNA, the TCRdb D assignment of TRBD1 cannot be verified. This CDR3 has 15 amino acids. Germline assignment: CDR1 MNHEY and CDR2 SVGAGI. The CDR3 spells CASSLGTGSGNTIYF.

The chain has TRBV24-1 and TRBJ2-2; the D gene TCRdb calls, TRBD1, cannot be checked with no DNA. This CDR3 comprises 15 residues. CDR1 is KGHDR, CDR2 SFDVKD, per germline. The CDR3 here is CATSSSGRNTGELFF.

The chain is built from TRBV3-1 and TRBJ2-3; the D gene TCRdb calls, TRBD2, cannot be checked with no DNA. This CDR3 is built from 16 residues. CDR1 is LGHDT, CDR2 YNNKEL, per germline (reference sequence). The CDR3 loop is CASSQDFQREWDTQYF.

CDR3 residues: CASSMVGGLETQYF. The genes are TRBV19 and TRBJ2-5; checking the TCRdb D call of TRBD2 is not possible without DNA. Germline assignment: CDR1 LNHDA and CDR2 SQIVND (reference sequence). The CDR3 length is 14 residues. Combining the CDR3 with reference TRBV19 and TRBJ2-5 gives the whole variable domain DGGITQSPKYLFRKEGQNVTLSCEQNLNHDAMYWYRQDPGQGLRLIYYSQIVNDFQKGDIAEGYSVSREKKESFPLTVTSAQKNPTAFYLCASSMVGGLETQYFGPGTRLLVL.

J is TRBJ2-7 and V is TRBV7-3; TCRdb calls TRBD1, which cannot be checked without DNA. CDR3 size: 15 residues. Looked up from germline, CDR1 is SGHTA and CDR2 is FQGTGA. CDR3 region: CASSFSWTGSYEQYF. Full variable domain (remainder filled in from reference TRBV7-3 and TRBJ2-7): GAGVSQTPSNKVTEKGKYVELRCDPISGHTALYWYRQSLGQGPEFLIYFQGTGAADDSGLPNDRFFAVRPEGSVSTLKIQRTERGDSAVYLCASSFSWTGSYEQYFGPGTRLTVT.

CDR3 sequence reads: CASTLVAGSYEQYF. J is TRBJ2-7 and V is TRBV27. The V gene's germline CDR1 is MNHEY and CDR2 SMNVEV (reference sequence). This CDR3 region has 14 residues.

This rearrangement joins TRBV30 to TRBJ2-7; no DNA is available, so the TRBD2 call from TCRdb remains unchecked. The CDR3 has 16 amino acids. The V gene's germline CDR1 is GTSNPN and CDR2 SVGIG (reference sequence). CDR3 loop: CAWSPGLAGETYEQYF.

The V call is TRBV10-3, the J call TRBJ2-3; TCRdb calls TRBD2, which cannot be checked without DNA. This CDR3 contains 18 residues. CDR1 and CDR2 from the germline V gene are ENHRY and SYGVKD. CDR3 region: CAISEELAGALDTDTQYF.

The chain carries TRBV6-6 and TRBJ2-1; with no DNA, the TCRdb D assignment of TRBD2 cannot be verified. Per germline, CDR1 MNHNY and CDR2 SVGAGI (reference sequence). The CDR3 has 16 residues. The chain's CDR3 is CASSPLAGGPHNEQFF.